The sequence of this T cell receptor beta chain was determined in a study of T cells after yellow fever vaccination. Germline V gene lookup returns CDR1 LNHNV and CDR2 YYDKDF (reference sequence). Germline trimming cut 7 bases from V and 0 bases from J; bases unmatched to any gene: 4. The length of the CDR3 is 15 residues. The sample holds many counts of this clonotype. Template switching with 5'RACE generated the TCR cDNA and added a universal primer site and UMIs. MiXCR was run by TCRdb on the 5' RACE reads, yielding one entry per CDR3 protein. The table includes approximately 120,000 distinct CDR3 sequences, roughly 10% detected once.

This chain joins TRBV15 and TRBJ2-3; 10 nucleotides align to TRBD2. This clonotype originated in a man between 18 and 29 years old who received the YFV17D yellow fever vaccine. The starting material was CD8+ T cells sorted from PBMCs, obtained on the day of the yellow fever booster vaccination. The CDR3 nucleotides read TGTGCCACCAAACCTAGCGGGGGTAGCACAGATACGCAGTATTTT. Protein: CATKPSGGSTDTQYF.